Reported below is one T cell receptor beta chain. Its antigen remains unidentified. No clone much larger than this one lies a single base away; base qualities are absent. Collaborating institutions collected whole blood in K2EDTA tubes following their own protocols. Collaborator samples were shipped for TCRbeta analysis as frozen whole blood, isolated PBMCs, or DNA extracted from either sample type. From a lookup of the germline V gene, CDR1 and CDR2 are MNHEY and SVGAGI. The CDR3 measures 16 amino acids from cysteine to phenylalanine. Only the CDR3 DNA is retained, 48 bases long and in frame from the first base. Clipping removes 0 bases from V and 3 bases from J, with 6 as the unmatched junction base count. TCRbeta CDR3 regions were amplified from genomic DNA by means of the immunoSEQ Assay, a bias-controlled multiplex PCR. The paper's data handling went like this. The number of nucleated cells in each sample was estimated from the amplification of reference gene primers within the assay. To quantify the absolute abundance of each unique TCRbeta CDR3 rearrangement, sequence reads were collapsed and filtered. For each sample, productive Simpson clonality was calculated as the square root of Simpson's diversity index over productive rearrangements. TCRdb obtained this table from immuneACCESS and retained in-frame rearrangements with V and J assigned. These tables miss some clones; where compared with another copy, unresolved V genes account for less than half of the shortfall, and the remainder is unexplained. V, J and clone size reflect that table, while D and trimming were determined from the DNA. This sample has around 99,000 clones in its table, and 85% to 90% of those were observed once. The ten top clones hold around 1.1% of the sample.

The data originate from a study of blood T cell repertoires in COVID-19 (dated by TCRdb to the early 2020s). Describing the broader study: Collaborator samples came from the United States, Italy and Spain and covered acute and convalescent phases of COVID-19. The prospective study material was composed of cDNA or gDNA derived from T cells, B-cell-depleted T cells, or PBMCs. The dataset comprised deeply sampled blood TCRbeta repertoires from subjects exposed to, actively infected with, or recovered from COVID-19. A freely available public database, intended as a resource for researchers studying the immune response to SARS-CoV-2, is where the repertoires were released. Samples came from the ongoing ImmuneRACE study (first 160 participants) plus 1,254 subjects from 6 global collaborators. Nearly every sample came with metadata listing a de-identified subject ID, COVID-19 status, age in years and sex. Where HLA class I and class II types were available, the types were taken from metadata supplied by the sample provider, not from assay-based typing.

Paper-wide results and their limitations: Clinical and demographic metadata were provided uncurated, with the amount varying by source and participant.

This TCR was recovered from a human donor in a cohort sampled during active COVID-19. The sequencing sample was made of peripheral blood. Recombination linked TRBV6-5 to TRBJ2-3; TRBD1 matches 7 bases in the middle. The encoded CDR3 is CASSYSTDRRTDTQYF. The sequenced DNA is TGTGCCAGCAGTTACTCGACGGACAGGAGGACAGATACGCAGTATTTT.